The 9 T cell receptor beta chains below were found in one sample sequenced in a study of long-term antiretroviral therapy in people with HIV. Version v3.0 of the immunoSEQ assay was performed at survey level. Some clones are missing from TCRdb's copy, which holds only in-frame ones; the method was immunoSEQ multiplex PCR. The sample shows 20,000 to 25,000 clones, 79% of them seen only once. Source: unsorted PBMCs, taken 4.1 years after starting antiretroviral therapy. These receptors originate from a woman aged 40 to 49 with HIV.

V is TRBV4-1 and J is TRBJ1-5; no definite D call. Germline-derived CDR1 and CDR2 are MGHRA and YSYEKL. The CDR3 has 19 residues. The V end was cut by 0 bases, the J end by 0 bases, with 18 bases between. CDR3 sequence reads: CASSQEQNSRSSSNQPQHF. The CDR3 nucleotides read TGCGCCAGCAGCCAAGAGCAAAACAGTAGAAGCTCTAGCAATCAGCCCCAGCATTTT.

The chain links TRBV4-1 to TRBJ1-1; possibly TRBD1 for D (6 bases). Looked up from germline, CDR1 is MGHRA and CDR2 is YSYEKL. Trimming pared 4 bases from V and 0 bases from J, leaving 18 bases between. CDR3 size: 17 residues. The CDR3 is CASSPTPRTALNTEAFF. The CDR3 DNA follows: TGCGCCAGCAGCCCCACCCCCCGGACAGCCTTGAACACTGAAGCTTTCTTT.

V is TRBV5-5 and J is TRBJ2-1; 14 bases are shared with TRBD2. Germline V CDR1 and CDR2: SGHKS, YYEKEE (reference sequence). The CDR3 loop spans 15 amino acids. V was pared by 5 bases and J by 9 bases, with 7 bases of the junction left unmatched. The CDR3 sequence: CASRGPGLAGVEQFF. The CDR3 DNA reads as TGTGCCAGCAGGGGACCGGGACTAGCGGGGGTTGAGCAGTTCTTC. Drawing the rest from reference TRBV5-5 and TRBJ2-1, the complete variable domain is DAGVTQSPTHLIKTRGQQVTLRCSPISGHKSVSWYQQVLGQGPQFIFQYYEKEERGRGNFPDRFSARQFPNYSSELNVNALLLGDSALYLCASRGPGLAGVEQFFGPGTRLTVL.

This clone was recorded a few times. The CDR3, as DNA: TGTGCCAGCAGCTTAGACTCAATATATGGCTACACCTTC. Protein product: CASSLDSIYGYTF. The chain combines TRBV7-9 with TRBJ1-2; D is ambiguous. The germline V gene has CDR1 SEHNR and CDR2 FQNEAQ (reference sequence). This CDR3 comprises 13 residues. The V end was cut by 1 base, the J end by 5 bases, with 8 bases between. The full variable domain, completed using reference TRBV7-9 and TRBJ1-2, is DTGVSQNPRHKITKRGQNVTFRCDPISEHNRLYWYRQTLGQGPEFLTYFQNEAQLEKSRLLSDRFSAERPKGSFSTLEIQRTEQGDSAMYLCASSLDSIYGYTFGSGTRLTVV.

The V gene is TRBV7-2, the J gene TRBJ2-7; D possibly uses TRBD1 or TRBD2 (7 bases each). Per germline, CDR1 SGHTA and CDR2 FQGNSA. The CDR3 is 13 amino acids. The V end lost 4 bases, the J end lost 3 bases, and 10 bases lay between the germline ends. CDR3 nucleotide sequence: TGTGCCAGCAGCTCCAGGGGGGGCTACGAGCAGTACTTC. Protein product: CASSSRGGYEQYF.

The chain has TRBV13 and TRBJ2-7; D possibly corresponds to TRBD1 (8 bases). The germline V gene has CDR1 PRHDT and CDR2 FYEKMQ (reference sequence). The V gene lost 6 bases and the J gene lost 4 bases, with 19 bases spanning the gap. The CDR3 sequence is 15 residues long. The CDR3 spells CASRQSGTGLYEQYF. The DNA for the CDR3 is TGTGCCAGCAGACAGAGCGGGACAGGTCTGTACGAGCAGTACTTC.

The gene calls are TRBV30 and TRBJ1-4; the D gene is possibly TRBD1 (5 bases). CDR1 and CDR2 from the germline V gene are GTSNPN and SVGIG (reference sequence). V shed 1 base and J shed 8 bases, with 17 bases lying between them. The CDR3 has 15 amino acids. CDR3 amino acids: CAWSDLMGRDEKLFF. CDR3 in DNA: TGTGCCTGGAGTGACCTGATGGGGCGAGACGAAAAACTGTTTTTT.

The CDR3 reads CASSPSHGIDEQYF. The CDR3 DNA reads as TGTGCCAGCTCACCAAGCCATGGTATCGACGAGCAGTACTTC. The chain recombines TRBV18 with TRBJ2-7; no clear D gene. Germline V gene sequence: CDR1 KGHSH, CDR2 LQKENI. The CDR3 is 14 residues long. The V gene lost 2 bases and the J gene lost 5 bases, with 13 bases spanning the gap. Variable domain in full (rest from reference TRBV18 and TRBJ2-7): NAGVMQNPRHLVRRRGQEARLRCSPMKGHSHVYWYRQLPEEGLKFMVYLQKENIIDESGMPKERFSAEFPKEGPSILRIQQVVRGDSAAYFCASSPSHGIDEQYFGPGTRLTVT.

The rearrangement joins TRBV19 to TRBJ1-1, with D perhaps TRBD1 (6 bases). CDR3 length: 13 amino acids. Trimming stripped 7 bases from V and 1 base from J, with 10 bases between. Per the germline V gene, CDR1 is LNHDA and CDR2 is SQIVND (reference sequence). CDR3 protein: CASMAQGNTEAFF. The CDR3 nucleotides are TGTGCCAGTATGGCACAGGGGAACACTGAAGCTTTCTTT.